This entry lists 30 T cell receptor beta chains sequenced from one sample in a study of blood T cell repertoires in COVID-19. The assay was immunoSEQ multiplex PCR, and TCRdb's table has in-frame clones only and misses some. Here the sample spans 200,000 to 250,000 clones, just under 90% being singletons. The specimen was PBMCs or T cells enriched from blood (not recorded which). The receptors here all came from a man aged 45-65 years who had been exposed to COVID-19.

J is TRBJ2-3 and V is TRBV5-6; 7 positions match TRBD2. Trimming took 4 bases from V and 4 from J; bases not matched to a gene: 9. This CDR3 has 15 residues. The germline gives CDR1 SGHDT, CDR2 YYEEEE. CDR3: CASSPAAGRSDTQYF. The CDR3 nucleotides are TGTGCCAGCAGCCCGGCAGCGGGAAGATCAGATACGCAGTATTTT.

CDR3 sequence (DNA): TGTGCCAGCAGCTTACGAGGGGGCCGAGCCAACTCCTACAATGAGCAGTTCTTC. Translation gives CASSLRGGRANSYNEQFF. The chain carries TRBV7-2 and TRBJ2-1; the match to TRBD1 covers 7 bases. CDR3 length: 18 amino acids. The V gene's germline CDR1 is SGHTA and CDR2 FQGNSA. V was pared by 2 bases and J by 0 bases, with 10 bases of the junction left unmatched.

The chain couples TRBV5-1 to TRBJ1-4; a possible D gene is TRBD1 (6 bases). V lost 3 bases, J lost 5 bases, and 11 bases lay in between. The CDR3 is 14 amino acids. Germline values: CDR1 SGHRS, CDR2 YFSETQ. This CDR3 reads CASSWQGINEKLFF. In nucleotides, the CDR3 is TGCGCCAGCAGCTGGCAGGGGATAAATGAAAAACTGTTTTTT.

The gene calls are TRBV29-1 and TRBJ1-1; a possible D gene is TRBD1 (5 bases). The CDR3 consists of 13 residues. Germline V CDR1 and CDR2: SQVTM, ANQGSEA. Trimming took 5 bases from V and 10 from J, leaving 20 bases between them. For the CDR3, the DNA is TGCAGCGTTCTAACCAGGGATCTCCAGCTAGCTTTCTTT. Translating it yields CSVLTRDLQLAFF.

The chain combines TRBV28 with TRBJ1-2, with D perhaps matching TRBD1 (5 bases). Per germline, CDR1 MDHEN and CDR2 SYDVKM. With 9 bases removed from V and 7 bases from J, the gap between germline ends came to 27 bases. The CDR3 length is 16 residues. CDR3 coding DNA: TGTGCCAGTTCCCCTCGGGGGTCGGGTTATAGGGGTGGCTACACCTTC. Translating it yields CASSPRGSGYRGGYTF.

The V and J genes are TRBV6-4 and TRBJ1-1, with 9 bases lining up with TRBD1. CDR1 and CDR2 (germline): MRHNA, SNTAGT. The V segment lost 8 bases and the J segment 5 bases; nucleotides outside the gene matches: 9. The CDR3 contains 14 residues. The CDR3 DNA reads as TGTGCCAGCCGGGACAGGGTGGAGGATACTGAAGCTTTCTTT. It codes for CASRDRVEDTEAFF.

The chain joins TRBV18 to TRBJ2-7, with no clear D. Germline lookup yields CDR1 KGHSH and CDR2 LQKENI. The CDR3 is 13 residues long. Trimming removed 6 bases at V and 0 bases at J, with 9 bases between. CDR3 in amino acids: CASSPASSYEQYV. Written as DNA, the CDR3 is TGTGCCAGCTCCCCCGCTAGCTCCTACGAGCAGTACGTC.

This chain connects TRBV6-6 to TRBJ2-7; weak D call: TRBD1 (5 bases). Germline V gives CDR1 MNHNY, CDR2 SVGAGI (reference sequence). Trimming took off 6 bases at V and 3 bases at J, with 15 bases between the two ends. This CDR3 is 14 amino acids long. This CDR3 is CASSTYRGLYEQYV. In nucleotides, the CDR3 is TGTGCCAGCAGCACCTATAGGGGCCTCTACGAGCAGTACGTC.

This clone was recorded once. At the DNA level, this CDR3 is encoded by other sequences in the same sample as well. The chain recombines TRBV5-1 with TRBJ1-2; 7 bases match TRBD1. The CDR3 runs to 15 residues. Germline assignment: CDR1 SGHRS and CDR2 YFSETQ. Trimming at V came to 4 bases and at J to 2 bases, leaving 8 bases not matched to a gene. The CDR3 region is CASSLGWTGNYGYTF. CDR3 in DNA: TGCGCCAGCAGCCTGGGGTGGACAGGCAACTATGGCTACACCTTC. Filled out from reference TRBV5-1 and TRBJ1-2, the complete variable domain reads KAGVTQTPRYLIKTRGQQVTLSCSPISGHRSVSWYQQTPGQGLQFLFEYFSETQRNKGNFPGRFSGRQFSNSRSEMNVSTLELGDSALYLCASSLGWTGNYGYTFGSGTRLTVV.

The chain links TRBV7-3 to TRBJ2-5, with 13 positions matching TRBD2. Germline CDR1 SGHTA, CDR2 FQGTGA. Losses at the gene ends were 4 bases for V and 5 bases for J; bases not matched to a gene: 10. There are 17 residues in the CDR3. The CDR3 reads CASSSRPGLAGKETQYF. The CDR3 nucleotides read TGTGCCAGCAGCTCCCGGCCGGGACTAGCGGGGAAGGAGACCCAGTACTTC.

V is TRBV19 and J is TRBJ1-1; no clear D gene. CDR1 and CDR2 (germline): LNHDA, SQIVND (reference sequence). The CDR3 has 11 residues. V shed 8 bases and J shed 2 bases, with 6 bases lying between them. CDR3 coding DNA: TGTGCCAGTGCGGCAAACACTGAAGCTTTCTTT. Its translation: CASAANTEAFF.

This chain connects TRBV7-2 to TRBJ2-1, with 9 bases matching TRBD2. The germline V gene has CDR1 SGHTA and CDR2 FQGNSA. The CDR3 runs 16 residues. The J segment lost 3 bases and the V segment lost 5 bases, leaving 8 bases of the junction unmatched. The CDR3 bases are TGTGCCAGCAGCGGCCAGCGGGAGGATTACTACAATGAGCAGTTCTTC. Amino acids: CASSGQREDYYNEQFF. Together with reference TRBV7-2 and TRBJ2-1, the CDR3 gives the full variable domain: GAGVSQSPSNKVTEKGKDVELRCDPISGHTALYWYRQSLGQGLEFLIYFQGNSAPDKSGLPSDRFSAERTGGSVSTLTIQRTQQEDSAVYLCASSGQREDYYNEQFFGPGTRLTVL.

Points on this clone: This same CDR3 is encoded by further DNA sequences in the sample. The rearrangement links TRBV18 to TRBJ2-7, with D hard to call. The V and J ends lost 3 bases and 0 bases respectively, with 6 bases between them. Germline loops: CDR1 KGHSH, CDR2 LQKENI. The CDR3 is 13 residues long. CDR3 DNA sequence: TGTGCCAGCTCACCCCCCAGCTCCTACGAGCAGTACGTC. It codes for CASSPPSSYEQYV.

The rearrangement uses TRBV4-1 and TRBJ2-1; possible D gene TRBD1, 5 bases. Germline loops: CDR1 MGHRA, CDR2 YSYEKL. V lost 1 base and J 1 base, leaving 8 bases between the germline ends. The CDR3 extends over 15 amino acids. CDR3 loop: CASSQATGSYNEQFF. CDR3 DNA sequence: TGCGCCAGCAGCCAAGCTACAGGTTCCTACAATGAGCAGTTCTTC.

The CDR3 bases are TGTGCCTGGGCCCCCGGCAGGGGGCTTGTGGGTGAGCAGTTCTTC. Residues: CAWAPGRGLVGEQFF. The chain recombines TRBV30 with TRBJ2-1, with 8 bases lining up with TRBD1. Per germline, CDR1 GTSNPN and CDR2 SVGIG (reference sequence). The CDR3 sequence is 15 residues long. Trimming cost V 5 bases and J 9 bases; bases outside gene matches: 15.

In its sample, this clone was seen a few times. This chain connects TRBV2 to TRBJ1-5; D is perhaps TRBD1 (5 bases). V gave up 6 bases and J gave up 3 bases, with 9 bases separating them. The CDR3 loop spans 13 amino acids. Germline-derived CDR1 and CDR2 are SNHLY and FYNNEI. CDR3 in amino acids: CASRDRFNQPQHF. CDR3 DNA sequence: TGTGCCAGCAGAGACAGATTCAATCAGCCCCAGCATTTT.

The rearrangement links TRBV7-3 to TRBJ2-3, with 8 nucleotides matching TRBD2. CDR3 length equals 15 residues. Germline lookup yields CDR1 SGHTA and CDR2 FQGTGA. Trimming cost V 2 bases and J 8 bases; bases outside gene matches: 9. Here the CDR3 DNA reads TGTGCCAGCAGCTTACAGCGGGGGCCGATGGGTACGCAGTATTTT. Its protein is CASSLQRGPMGTQYF.

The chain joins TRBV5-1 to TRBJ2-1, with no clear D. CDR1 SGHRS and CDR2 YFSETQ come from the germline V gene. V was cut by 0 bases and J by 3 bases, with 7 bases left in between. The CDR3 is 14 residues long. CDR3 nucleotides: TGCGCCAGCAGCTTGGCCGCCGGCTACAATGAGCAGTTCTTC. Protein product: CASSLAAGYNEQFF.

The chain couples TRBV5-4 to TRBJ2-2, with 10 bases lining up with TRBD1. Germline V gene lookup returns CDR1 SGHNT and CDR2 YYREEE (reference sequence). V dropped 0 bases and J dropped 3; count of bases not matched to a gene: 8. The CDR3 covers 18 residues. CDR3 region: CASSLAVGTGVYTGELFF. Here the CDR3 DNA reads TGTGCCAGCAGCTTGGCCGTAGGGACAGGGGTCTACACCGGGGAGCTGTTTTTT.

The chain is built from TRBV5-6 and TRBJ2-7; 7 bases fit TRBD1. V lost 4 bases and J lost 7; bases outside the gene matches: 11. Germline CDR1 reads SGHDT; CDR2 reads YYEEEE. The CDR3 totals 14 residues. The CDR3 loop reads CASSLLDRVREQYV. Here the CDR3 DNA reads TGTGCCAGCAGCCTGTTAGACAGGGTGAGGGAGCAGTACGTC.

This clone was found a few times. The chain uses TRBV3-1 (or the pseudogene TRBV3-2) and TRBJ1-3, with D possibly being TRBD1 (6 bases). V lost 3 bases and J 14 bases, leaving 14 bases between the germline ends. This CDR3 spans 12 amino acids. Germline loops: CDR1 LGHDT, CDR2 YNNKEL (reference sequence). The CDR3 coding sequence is TGTGCCAGCAGCCAGCCGACAGGCGACGTATATTTT. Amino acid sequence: CASSQPTGDVYF.

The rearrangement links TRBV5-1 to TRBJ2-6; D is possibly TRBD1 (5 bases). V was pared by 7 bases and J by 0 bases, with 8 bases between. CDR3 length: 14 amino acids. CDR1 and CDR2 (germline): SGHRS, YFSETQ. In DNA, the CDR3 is TGCGCCAGCCACCAGGGCTCTGGGGCCAACGTCCTGACTTTC. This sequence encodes CASHQGSGANVLTF.

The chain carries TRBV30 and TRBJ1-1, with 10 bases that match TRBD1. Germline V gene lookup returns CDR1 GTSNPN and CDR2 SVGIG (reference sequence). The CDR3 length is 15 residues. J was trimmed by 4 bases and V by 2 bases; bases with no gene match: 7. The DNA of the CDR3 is TGTGCCTGGAGTACTACGGGACAGGGGTTCACTGAAGCTTTCTTT. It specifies CAWSTTGQGFTEAFF.

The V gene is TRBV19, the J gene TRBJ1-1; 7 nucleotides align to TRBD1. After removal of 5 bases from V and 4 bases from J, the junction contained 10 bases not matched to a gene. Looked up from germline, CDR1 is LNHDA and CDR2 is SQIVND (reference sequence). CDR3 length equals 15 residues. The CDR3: CASSAITGVVTEAFF. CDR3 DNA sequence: TGTGCCAGTAGTGCCATCACAGGGGTTGTCACTGAAGCTTTCTTT. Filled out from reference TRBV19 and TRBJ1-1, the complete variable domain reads DGGITQSPKYLFRKEGQNVTLSCEQNLNHDAMYWYRQDPGQGLRLIYYSQIVNDFQKGDIAEGYSVSREKKESFPLTVTSAQKNPTAFYLCASSAITGVVTEAFFGQGTRLTVV.

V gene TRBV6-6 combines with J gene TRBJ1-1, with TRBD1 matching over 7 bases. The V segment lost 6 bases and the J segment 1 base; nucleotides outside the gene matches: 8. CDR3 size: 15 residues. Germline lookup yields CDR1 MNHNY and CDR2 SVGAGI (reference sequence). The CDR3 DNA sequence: TGTGCCAGCAGCCTTGTACAGGGGCGGAACACTGAAGCTTTCTTT. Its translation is CASSLVQGRNTEAFF.

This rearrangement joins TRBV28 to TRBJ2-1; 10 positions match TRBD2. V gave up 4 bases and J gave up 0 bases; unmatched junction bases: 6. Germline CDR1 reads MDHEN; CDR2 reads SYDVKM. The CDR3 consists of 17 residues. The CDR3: CASSSTSGRSSYNEQFF. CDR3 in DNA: TGTGCCAGCAGTTCGACTAGCGGGCGGAGCTCCTACAATGAGCAGTTCTTC.

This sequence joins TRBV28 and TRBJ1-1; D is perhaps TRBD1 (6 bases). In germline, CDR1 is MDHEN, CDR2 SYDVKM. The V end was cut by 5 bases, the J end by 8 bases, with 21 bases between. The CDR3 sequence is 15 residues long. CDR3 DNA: TGTGCCAGCAGTCCCTCTAGGACAGTGGGCCCCGAAGCTTTCTTT. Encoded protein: CASSPSRTVGPEAFF.

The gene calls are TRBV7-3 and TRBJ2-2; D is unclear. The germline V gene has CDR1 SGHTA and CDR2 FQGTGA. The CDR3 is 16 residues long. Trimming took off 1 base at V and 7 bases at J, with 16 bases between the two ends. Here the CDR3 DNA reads TGTGCCAGCAGCTTAATTTTCGCAGGTCTGGGCGGGGAGCTGTTTTTT. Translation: CASSLIFAGLGGELFF.

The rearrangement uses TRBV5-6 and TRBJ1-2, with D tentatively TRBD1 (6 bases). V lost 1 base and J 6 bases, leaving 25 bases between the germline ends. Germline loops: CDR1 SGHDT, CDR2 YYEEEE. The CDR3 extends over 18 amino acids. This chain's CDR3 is CASSLIQLYPGGGHGYTF. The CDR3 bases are TGTGCCAGCAGCTTGATCCAGTTATATCCTGGGGGCGGACATGGCTACACCTTC.

The CDR3 sequence: CATLLAGRYEQYF. The CDR3 coding sequence is TGTGCCACCTTACTAGCGGGGAGGTACGAGCAGTACTTC. This chain connects TRBV28 to TRBJ2-7; 10 bases align to TRBD2. CDR3 length: 13 residues. Germline-derived CDR1 and CDR2 are MDHEN and SYDVKM. Losses at the gene ends were 10 bases for V and 4 bases for J; bases not matched to a gene: 7.